This section outlines one TCR beta chain sequence together with its context. Germline CDR1 and CDR2: SQVTM and ANQGSEA. The CDR3 has 13 amino acids. V shed 2 bases, J shed 11 bases, and the junction held 9 bases outside the gene matches. The sample belongs to a study of blood T cell repertoires in COVID-19. Study background: Samples representing acute and convalescent COVID-19 were sourced from the United States, Italy and Spain. The cDNA or gDNA used as material had been derived from T cells, B-cell-depleted T cells, or PBMCs.

In the original analysis: Estimation of nucleated cell counts relied on the amplification of reference gene primers. Profiled with immunoSEQ multiplex PCR; TCRdb holds only in-frame clones, not every one. V and J calls and clone size come straight from that table; D and trimming were deduced from the DNA. The sample includes fewer than 30,000 clones, 90% to 95% of them seen just once. Sequenced sample: peripheral blood. V and J are TRBV29-1 and TRBJ2-7; 10 nucleotides align to TRBD2. This sequence was found in a human donor in a cohort sampled during active COVID-19. The CDR3 spells CSVEFLAGAGEYF. The CDR3 DNA is TGCAGCGTTGAATTTCTAGCGGGGGCCGGGGAGTACTTC.